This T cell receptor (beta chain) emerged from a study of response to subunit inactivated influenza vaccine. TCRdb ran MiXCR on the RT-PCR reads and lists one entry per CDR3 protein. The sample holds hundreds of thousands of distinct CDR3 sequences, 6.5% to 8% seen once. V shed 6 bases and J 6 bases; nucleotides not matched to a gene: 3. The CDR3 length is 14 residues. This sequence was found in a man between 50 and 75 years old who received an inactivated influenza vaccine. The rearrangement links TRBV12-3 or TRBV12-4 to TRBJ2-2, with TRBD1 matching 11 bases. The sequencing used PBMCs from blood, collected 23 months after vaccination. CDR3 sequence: CASRPGQGAGELFF. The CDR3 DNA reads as TGTGCCAGCAGGCCGGGACAGGGGGCCGGGGAGCTGTTTTTT.